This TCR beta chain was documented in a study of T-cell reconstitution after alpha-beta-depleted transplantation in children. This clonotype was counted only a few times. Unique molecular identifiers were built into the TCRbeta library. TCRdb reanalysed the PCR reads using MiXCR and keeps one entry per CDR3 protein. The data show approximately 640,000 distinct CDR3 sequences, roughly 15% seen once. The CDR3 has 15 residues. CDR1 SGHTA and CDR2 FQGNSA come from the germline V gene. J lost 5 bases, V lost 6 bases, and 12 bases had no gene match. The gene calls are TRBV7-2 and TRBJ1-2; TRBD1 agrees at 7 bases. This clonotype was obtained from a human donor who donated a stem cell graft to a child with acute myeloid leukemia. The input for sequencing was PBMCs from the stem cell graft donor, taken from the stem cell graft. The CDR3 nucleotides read TGTGCCAGCAGTCCTAAGGGCGGGACAGAGTATGGCTACACCTTC. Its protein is CASSPKGGTEYGYTF.